The T cell receptor beta chain described here comes from a study of PD-1 blockade in classical Hodgkin lymphoma. Study observations and caveats: Whatever underlies the repertoire differences (possibly disease activity or prior therapy) remains undefined. Exclusion covered patients beginning nivolumab under 1 year post-ASCT.

Profiling relied on immunoSEQ multiplex PCR, and the TCRdb table lists in-frame clones only, not all of them. The table lists about 64,000 clones, approximately 90% of them singletons. Regarding time point: cycle 4 day 1 (C4D1), after more than 5 weeks of nivolumab. Brentuximab vedotin exposure varied among the patients, all of whom had relapsed after autologous stem cell transplantation. As for this clone: Its antigen remains unidentified.

Germline V gene sequence: CDR1 MDHEN, CDR2 SYDVKM. V dropped 5 bases and J dropped 8; count of bases not matched to a gene: 13. This CDR3 has 16 residues. The chain joins TRBV28 to TRBJ2-1; 9 nucleotides align to TRBD2. The source of this sequence is a human donor with classical Hodgkin lymphoma. Sequenced here: peripheral blood mononuclear cells (PBMCs), sampled before the fourth cycle of nivolumab. The CDR3 sequence is CASSPSPGTSSDEQFF. The CDR3 DNA reads as TGTGCCAGCAGTCCTAGCCCCGGGACTAGCAGCGATGAGCAGTTCTTC.